Presented here are 23 T cell receptor beta chains from one specimen sequenced in a study of CD8+CD57+ T cells in acquired aplastic anemia. Genomic DNA was employed as the template in profiling TCR beta VDJ and CDR3. TCRdb ran MiXCR on the reads and lists one entry per CDR3 protein. The sample lists around 430,000 distinct CDR3 sequences; about a third were seen once. By flow cytometry, patients selected for sequencing had shown an expansion of CD8+CD57+ cells. The specimen sequenced was sorted CD4+, CD8+, or CD8+CD57+ T cells (not recorded which) from PBMCs. These receptors were obtained from a human donor with aplastic anemia.

This clonotype was seen a few times. This chain connects TRBV6-1 to TRBJ1-5; maybe TRBD1 (5 bases). Germline V gene lookup returns CDR1 MNHNS and CDR2 SASEGT. V was pared by 5 bases and J by 1 base, with 15 bases between. This CDR3 comprises 16 residues. CDR3 loop: CASSPGLAPSNQPQHF. The CDR3 DNA reads as TGTGCCAGCAGTCCAGGGTTAGCACCCAGCAATCAGCCCCAGCATTTT.

This clonotype turned up a few times. The chain recombines TRBV11-2 with TRBJ2-1; TRBD2 aligns across 8 bases. The ends lost 1 base at V and 9 bases at J; junction bases unmatched: 5. The CDR3 spans 14 residues. Germline values: CDR1 SGHAT, CDR2 FQNNGV. The CDR3 DNA sequence: TGTGCCAGCAGCTTAGGGACTAGCCGTCCTGAGCAGTTCTTC. It yields the protein CASSLGTSRPEQFF.

This sequence joins TRBV7-9 and TRBJ2-5; 8 bases agree with TRBD2. The CDR3 totals 14 residues. Germline V CDR1 and CDR2: SEHNR, FQNEAQ (reference sequence). The V and J ends lost 5 bases and 7 bases, in that order; junction bases with no gene match: 9. CDR3 coding DNA: TGTGCCAGCAGCGCGACTAGCGCCAAAGGGACCCAGTACTTC. It codes for CASSATSAKGTQYF.

This clonotype has ten or more counts. The DNA of the CDR3 is TGTGCCAGCAAGGAGGGGATACTTTCGACTAACTATGGCTACACCTTC. Its translation is CASKEGILSTNYGYTF. The chain has TRBV2 and TRBJ1-2, with a weak D call TRBD1 (5 bases). In germline, CDR1 is SNHLY, CDR2 FYNNEI. Trimming pared 7 bases from V and 0 bases from J, leaving 18 bases between. The CDR3 length is 16 residues.

This clonotype was seen more than once but under ten times. The J gene is TRBJ1-6, the V gene TRBV7-9; D is uncertain. The V end was cut by 8 bases, the J end by 9 bases, with 20 bases between. The CDR3 consists of 15 residues. From germline, CDR1 is SEHNR and CDR2 FQNEAQ (reference sequence). In DNA, the CDR3 is TGTGCCAGCGCTGCCGCCCCAGGTCTTGGTTCACCCCTCCACTTT. Translating it yields CASAAAPGLGSPLHF.

The chain combines TRBV9 with TRBJ2-5; TRBD1 aligns across 8 bases. This CDR3 has 16 residues. J gave up 2 bases and V 2 bases, and 8 bases lay outside the gene matches. From germline, CDR1 is SGDLS and CDR2 YYNGEE. The CDR3: CASSVTGQGIQETQYF. CDR3 nucleotides: TGTGCCAGCAGCGTTACCGGACAGGGCATACAAGAGACCCAGTACTTC.

J is TRBJ2-1 and V is TRBV7-9; D call uncertain. This CDR3 has 14 residues. Germline V lookup: CDR1 SEHNR, CDR2 FQNEAQ (reference sequence). V lost 1 base and J 8 bases, leaving 12 bases between the germline ends. In DNA, the CDR3 is TGTGCCAGCAGCTTAGTGGTCAGCCAGGATGAGCAGTTCTTC. Its protein is CASSLVVSQDEQFF.

This clonotype was counted ten times or more. The chain has TRBV29-1 and TRBJ2-1; TRBD2 matches at 12 bases. This CDR3 comprises 15 residues. Germline V gene sequence: CDR1 SQVTM, CDR2 ANQGSEA. The trim removed 3 bases at V and 8 bases at J, leaving 8 bases unmatched. This CDR3 is CSVDPTSGSGYEQFF. DNA of the CDR3: TGCAGCGTTGACCCGACTAGCGGGAGTGGCTATGAGCAGTTCTTC.

This clonotype was seen a few times. The junction departs from germline at one end; a sequencing error may be responsible. The chain couples TRBV10-3 to TRBJ1-1; no firm D call. Germline CDR1 reads ENHRY; CDR2 reads SYGVKD. The CDR3 totals 14 residues. CDR3 nucleotide sequence: TGTGCCAGCAGTGAAGGGCTGTCCAACACTGAAGCTTTCTTT. Its translation: CASSEGLSNTEAFF.

This clonotype was counted ten times or more. The genes are TRBV2 and TRBJ2-7; D is uncertain. CDR1 and CDR2 (germline): SNHLY, FYNNEI. Trimming removed 2 bases at V and 3 bases at J, with 14 bases between. This CDR3 comprises 15 residues. The CDR3, as DNA: TGTGCCAGCAGTGAAAGAAGGACGACCAACTACGAGCAGTACTTC. Translation: CASSERRTTNYEQYF.

The gene calls are TRBV6-5 and TRBJ1-1; D is ambiguous. CDR3 length: 14 amino acids. V shed 2 bases and J shed 0 bases, with 7 bases lying between them. The germline V gene encodes CDR1 MNHEY and CDR2 SVGAGI. CDR3 residues: CASSYARVNTEAFF. In DNA form, the CDR3 reads TGTGCCAGCAGTTACGCGAGGGTGAACACTGAAGCTTTCTTT.

The chain links TRBV28 to TRBJ1-2; no firm D call. Germline CDR1 MDHEN, CDR2 SYDVKM. Trimming left V 3 bases short and J 3 bases short, with 11 bases between. The CDR3 is made up of 14 amino acids. In DNA form, the CDR3 reads TGTGCCAGCAGTTTGACGGATACCTACTATGGCTACACCTTC. Protein product: CASSLTDTYYGYTF.

The V call is TRBV5-1, the J call TRBJ1-1; 8 bases are a match to TRBD1. CDR3 length: 15 amino acids. The J segment lost 4 bases and the V segment lost 2 bases, leaving 7 bases of the junction unmatched. Germline assignment: CDR1 SGHRS and CDR2 YFSETQ. This CDR3 is CASSFGPDRGTEAFF. Written as DNA, the CDR3 is TGCGCCAGCAGCTTTGGACCCGACAGGGGCACTGAAGCTTTCTTT.

The chain recombines TRBV29-1 with TRBJ1-2; 9 bases fit TRBD1. CDR3 length: 13 residues. In germline, CDR1 is SQVTM, CDR2 ANQGSEA. V lost 8 bases, J lost 3 bases, and 7 bases stayed unmatched. CDR3 protein: CSTLTGGDYGYTF. CDR3 nucleotides: TGCAGCACTCTGACAGGGGGGGACTATGGCTACACCTTC. The complete variable domain, with remaining parts taken from reference TRBV29-1 and TRBJ1-2, reads SAVISQKPSRDICQRGTSLTIQCQVDSQVTMMFWYRQQPGQSLTLIATANQGSEATYESGFVIDKFPISRPNLTFSTLTVSNMSPEDSSIYLCSTLTGGDYGYTFGSGTRLTVV.

This clonotype has a count of ten or more. This chain uses TRBV6-5 with TRBJ2-7; TRBD1 matches at 9 bases. The CDR3 is 16 residues long. J gave up 1 base and V 6 bases, and 10 bases lay outside the gene matches. Germline values: CDR1 MNHEY, CDR2 SVGAGI. The CDR3 sequence is CASSLLSGQGSYEQYF. CDR3 nucleotides: TGTGCCAGCAGCCTGCTTAGCGGACAGGGGTCCTACGAGCAGTACTTC.

This clonotype was seen ten or more times. The chain carries TRBV12-3 or TRBV12-4 and TRBJ2-7, with 8 bases matching TRBD2. The CDR3 loop spans 13 amino acids. With V trimmed by 6 bases and J by 5 bases, 6 bases remained unmatched. The CDR3 loop reads CASSRTSFHEQYF. The CDR3 coding sequence is TGTGCCAGCAGCCGGACTAGCTTCCACGAGCAGTACTTC.

This chain connects TRBV20-1 to TRBJ1-4; D is unclear. Trimming left V 5 bases short and J 8 bases short, with 18 bases between. CDR1 and CDR2 (germline): DFQATT, SNEGSKA (reference sequence). The CDR3 runs to 14 residues. The CDR3 DNA is TGCAGTGCTCAACCTGGGAGGGCCAGCGAAAAACTGTTTTTT. Its protein is CSAQPGRASEKLFF.

This clonotype was picked up many times. The chain recombines TRBV2 with TRBJ2-2, with TRBD1 as a possible D gene (6 bases). Germline-derived CDR1 and CDR2 are SNHLY and FYNNEI. The CDR3 extends over 14 amino acids. Trimming took off 4 bases at V and 7 bases at J, with 13 bases between the two ends. The CDR3, as DNA: TGTGCCAGCAGTGTTGGGCAGGGGTACGGGGAGCTGTTTTTT. Its protein product is CASSVGQGYGELFF.

This clonotype was counted a few times. Relative to the germline gene, one junction end is altered; a read error may explain this. V and J are TRBV15 and TRBJ2-7; the D is unclear. CDR1 LNHNV and CDR2 YYDKDF come from the germline V gene (reference sequence). The CDR3 consists of 8 residues. In DNA form, the CDR3 reads TGTGCCACCAGCAGAGATCTTTTC. Translation: CATSRDLF.

This clonotype was counted between two and nine times. The V call is TRBV7-3, the J call TRBJ2-3, with 8 bases identical to TRBD1. There are 15 residues in the CDR3. CDR1 and CDR2 (germline): SGHTA, FQGTGA. J gave up 2 bases and V 6 bases, and 7 bases lay outside the gene matches. This CDR3 is CASSTGQGLTDTQYF. CDR3 DNA: TGTGCCAGCAGTACCGGACAGGGTCTCACAGATACGCAGTATTTT.

Concerning this clonotype: A read error may be the cause here, since a much bigger clone is one base away. This rearrangement joins TRBV19 to TRBJ2-1, with 9 bases identical to TRBD1. Germline values: CDR1 LNHDA, CDR2 SQIVND (reference sequence). The CDR3 totals 13 residues. With V trimmed by 9 bases and J by 12 bases, 12 bases remained unmatched. CDR3 coding DNA: TGTGCCAGCCGGGGACAGGGAAGGGATGGGCAGTTCTTC. Its protein is CASRGQGRDGQFF.

Many counts were recorded for this clonotype. CDR3 DNA: TGCAGCGCCGGGACTAGCGGGCGCTCCTACGAGCAGTACTTC. This codes for CSAGTSGRSYEQYF. The chain couples TRBV29-1 to TRBJ2-7; 12 bases map to TRBD2. Germline loops: CDR1 SQVTM, CDR2 ANQGSEA. The CDR3 runs 14 residues. V lost 7 bases to trimming and J lost 0 bases; unmatched junction nucleotides: 4.

The CDR3 coding sequence is TGCAGCGTCAGGACAGGGGATGAAGCTTTCTTT. Translated: CSVRTGDEAFF. The chain couples TRBV29-1 to TRBJ1-1; 9 bases fit TRBD1. Germline V gene lookup returns CDR1 SQVTM and CDR2 ANQGSEA. This CDR3 comprises 11 residues. V shed 6 bases, J shed 7 bases, and the junction held 3 bases outside the gene matches.